These 2 T cell receptor beta chains share one sample of origin, sequenced in a study of tumor-infiltrating lymphocytes in primary liver carcinoma. The investigators made TCR beta cDNA from approximately 0.5 ug total RNA, using a constant-region primer. Researchers made the TCR beta libraries by running three nested multiplex PCR rounds with slightly modified ARM-PCR. A C-beta reverse primer was combined with TRBV1-TRBV30 forward primers in the first two PCR rounds, and each round had roughly 9 cycles. TCRdb re-derived calls from the multiplex PCR reads in MiXCR, one entry per CDR3 protein. The sample shows roughly 50,000 distinct CDR3 sequences, about three quarters of them seen only once. From unsorted bulk tissue weighing about 20-33 mg, DNA and RNA were co-extracted. The specimen was liver tumor tissue from sampling region 2. Subset meaning: tumor region T2, inferior pole. These receptors were obtained from a middle-aged man with primary liver carcinoma and hepatitis B virus infection.

The CDR3 spells CASSVDNSSSGANVLTF. The CDR3 DNA reads TGTGCCAGCAGCGTAGACAATTCTAGCTCTGGGGCCAACGTCCTGACTTTC. This rearrangement joins TRBV7-9 to TRBJ2-6, with D unresolved. Germline V CDR1 and CDR2: SEHNR, FQNEAQ (reference sequence). The CDR3 spans 17 residues. Deletions cut 5 bases from V and 0 bases from J, with 14 bases between.

Concerning this clonotype itself: One end of the junction is discordant with germline, which a read error may explain. The chain uses TRBV5-1 and TRBJ1-4; TRBD1 matches 8 bases. Per germline, CDR1 SGHRS and CDR2 YFSETQ. The CDR3 contains 16 residues. The CDR3 nucleotides are TGCACCAGGAGCTTGGACAGGGTAGTTCCTAATGAAAAACTGTTTTTT. This encodes CTRSLDRVVPNEKLFF. The full variable domain, with the rest looked up from reference TRBV5-1 and TRBJ1-4, is KAGVTQTPRYLIKTRGQQVTLSCSPISGHRSVSWYQQTPGQGLQFLFEYFSETQRNKGNFPGRFSGRQFSNSRSEMNVSTLELGDSALYLCTRSLDRVVPNEKLFFGSGTQLSVL.